The 14 T cell receptor beta chains below were found in one sample sequenced in a study of blood T cells in healthy people across ages. The second PCR ran about 6 to 12 cycles with a sample-barcoded 5' primer and J-beta primers. MiXCR, applied by TCRdb to the 5' RACE reads, yields one record per CDR3 protein. The data hold 1.5 million to 1.8 million distinct CDR3 sequences, with about 45% observed a single time. Specimen: blood. These receptors came from a woman under 30 in good health.

This clonotype was detected a few times. V gene TRBV30 combines with J gene TRBJ2-1, with 13 bases fitting TRBD2. With V trimmed by 2 bases and J by 11 bases, 9 bases remained unmatched. Germline loops: CDR1 GTSNPN, CDR2 SVGIG (reference sequence). The CDR3 extends over 15 amino acids. The CDR3 nucleotides read TGTGCCTGGAGTCTCACGGGACTAGCGGGACACCAGCAGTTCTTC. Protein product: CAWSLTGLAGHQQFF.

The chain links TRBV4-1 to TRBJ2-1; 9 positions agree with TRBD2. V lost 0 bases, J lost 13 bases, and 16 bases stayed unmatched. CDR1 MGHRA and CDR2 YSYEKL come from the germline V gene. The CDR3 is 17 amino acids. CDR3: CASSQDLPSGDQETQFF. Here the CDR3 DNA reads TGCGCCAGCAGCCAAGATCTGCCTAGCGGGGATCAAGAGACCCAGTTCTTC.

The V gene is TRBV28, the J gene TRBJ2-6, with D perhaps given as TRBD1 or TRBD2 (5 bases each). CDR1 is MDHEN, CDR2 SYDVKM, per germline. Trimming stripped 1 base from V and 0 bases from J, with 7 bases between. The CDR3 loop spans 16 amino acids. The CDR3 DNA follows: TGTGCCAGCAGTTTATTGGGGACCTCTGGGGCCAACGTCCTGACTTTC. Translation gives CASSLLGTSGANVLTF.

This clonotype was found a few times. The chain is built from TRBV6-5 and TRBJ2-5, with 10 bases identical to TRBD2. There are 14 residues in the CDR3. Germline trimming cut 6 bases from V and 4 bases from J; bases unmatched to any gene: 5. The germline gives CDR1 MNHEY, CDR2 SVGAGI. This CDR3 reads CASRELAGPETQYF. The DNA for the CDR3 is TGTGCCAGCAGGGAACTAGCGGGGCCAGAGACCCAGTACTTC.

The genes are TRBV4-3 and TRBJ1-1, with 9 bases fitting TRBD1. V was pared by 0 bases and J by 6 bases, with 11 bases of the junction left unmatched. CDR1 LGHNA and CDR2 YSLEER come from the germline V gene. The CDR3 has 17 residues. The CDR3 region has the DNA TGCGCCAGCAGCCAAGATTTTATTGGGACAGGGAGGTCTGAAGCTTTCTTT. This gives the protein CASSQDFIGTGRSEAFF.

This clonotype was counted a few times. The CDR3 DNA follows: TGCAGTGCTAGACCTGTCGCCTCCTACAATGAGCAGTTCTTC. This translates into CSARPVASYNEQFF. The chain recombines TRBV20-1 with TRBJ2-1; D is uncertain. The CDR3 runs to 14 residues. Trimming stripped 2 bases from V and 0 bases from J, with 8 bases between. The germline V gene has CDR1 DFQATT and CDR2 SNEGSKA (reference sequence).

This chain connects TRBV7-2 to TRBJ2-1; 10 bases are shared with TRBD1. Germline-derived CDR1 and CDR2 are SGHTA and FQGNSA. This CDR3 has 15 residues. With 4 bases clipped from V and 7 bases from J, the junction kept 7 bases outside the gene matches. This chain's CDR3 is CASSSLMGQGNEQFF. CDR3 nucleotide sequence: TGTGCCAGCAGCTCTCTTATGGGACAGGGGAATGAGCAGTTCTTC.

This clonotype was seen more than once but under ten times. The J gene is TRBJ2-5, the V gene TRBV11-2; the D is unclear. The last part of the DNA fits TRBJ2-7 better; the J call may be wrong. The CDR3 contains 13 residues. Germline V lookup: CDR1 SGHAT, CDR2 FQNNGV. CDR3 loop: CASRQGERYEQYF. The CDR3 DNA reads TGTGCCAGCAGGCAAGGCGAGCGATACGAGCAGTACTTC.

V gene TRBV11-2 combines with J gene TRBJ2-7, with D perhaps being TRBD1 or TRBD2 (5 bases each). The CDR3 consists of 15 residues. Per germline, CDR1 SGHAT and CDR2 FQNNGV. Deletions cut 6 bases from V and 3 bases from J, with 18 bases between. The CDR3 reads CASSPGPGGGYEQYF. The CDR3 DNA follows: TGTGCCAGCAGTCCAGGACCGGGTGGGGGCTACGAGCAGTACTTC.

The V and J genes are TRBV4-1 and TRBJ2-3; a weak D match, TRBD2 (6 bases). V gave up 1 base and J gave up 4 bases, with 12 bases separating them. This CDR3 has 15 residues. The V gene's germline CDR1 is MGHRA and CDR2 YSYEKL. The CDR3: CASSQGPTSPDTQYF. DNA for the CDR3: TGCGCCAGCAGCCAAGGCCCGACTAGTCCAGATACGCAGTATTTT.

This clonotype showed up just a few times. The rearrangement links TRBV5-1 to TRBJ1-4; TRBD1 is a possible D gene (6 bases). Per the germline V gene, CDR1 is SGHRS and CDR2 is YFSETQ. V lost 4 bases and J lost 8, with 15 bases in between. The CDR3 consists of 14 residues. The CDR3 here is CASSVLDSGEKLFF. The CDR3 DNA is TGCGCCAGCAGCGTATTGGACAGTGGAGAAAAACTGTTTTTT.

The genes are TRBV7-9 and TRBJ1-1, with D perhaps matching TRBD1 (5 bases). The CDR3 runs to 11 residues. The germline V and J ends were trimmed by 4 bases and 10 bases, with 10 bases remaining between them. The germline gives CDR1 SEHNR, CDR2 FQNEAQ (reference sequence). CDR3 loop: CASSSGIVAFF. The CDR3 DNA reads TGTGCCAGCAGCTCAGGGATAGTAGCTTTCTTT.

This clonotype was seen just once. It may be a read error: a sequence one base away is much more abundant. J is TRBJ2-5 and V is TRBV4-1; possible D gene TRBD2, 6 bases. Judging by the DNA end, TRBJ2-7 fits better; the J call may be wrong. Germline V lookup: CDR1 MGHRA, CDR2 YSYEKL. CDR3 length: 14 residues. The CDR3: CAGSKTSLEYEQYF. The CDR3 DNA reads as TGCGCCGGCAGCAAAACTAGCTTGGAGTACGAGCAGTACTTC.

This rearrangement joins TRBV12-5 to TRBJ1-1; D remains unclear. The CDR3 length is 19 residues. Germline lookup yields CDR1 LGHNT and CDR2 FRNRAP. V lost 0 bases and J lost 3, with 23 bases in between. DNA of the CDR3: TGTGCTAGTGGTTTGGTAACCGTTTGGGCAGCCCCTAGCGACACTGAAGCTTTCTTT. Encoded protein: CASGLVTVWAAPSDTEAFF.